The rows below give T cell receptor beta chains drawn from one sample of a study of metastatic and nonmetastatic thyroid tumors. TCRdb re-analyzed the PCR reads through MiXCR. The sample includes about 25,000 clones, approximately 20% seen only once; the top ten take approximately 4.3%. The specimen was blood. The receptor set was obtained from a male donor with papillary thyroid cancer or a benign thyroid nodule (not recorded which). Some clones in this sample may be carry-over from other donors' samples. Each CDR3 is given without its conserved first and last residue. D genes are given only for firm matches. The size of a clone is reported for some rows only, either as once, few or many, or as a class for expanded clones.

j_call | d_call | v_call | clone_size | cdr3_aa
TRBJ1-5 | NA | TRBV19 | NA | ASSRVIYSNQPQH
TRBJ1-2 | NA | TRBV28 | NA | ASSVQGIYGYT
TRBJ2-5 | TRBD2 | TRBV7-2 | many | ASSSTSGSGSETQY
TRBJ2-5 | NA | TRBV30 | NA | AWSVGGRGKETQY
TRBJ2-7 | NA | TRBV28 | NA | ASQTRRGSYEQY
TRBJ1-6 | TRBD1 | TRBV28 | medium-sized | ASSLPTGAHNSPLH
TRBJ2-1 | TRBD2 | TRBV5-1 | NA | ASSNGLAGRVNEQF
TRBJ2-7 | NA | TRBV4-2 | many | ASSQTTLSYEQY
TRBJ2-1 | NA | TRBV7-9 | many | ASSAPAGRNEQF
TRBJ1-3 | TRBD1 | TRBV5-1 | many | ASSAMGQGAFRQSPIY
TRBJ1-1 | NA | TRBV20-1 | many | SALSGTMNTEAF
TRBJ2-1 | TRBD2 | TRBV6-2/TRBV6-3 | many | ASSWTRDNEQF
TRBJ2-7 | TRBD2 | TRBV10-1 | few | ASSESGAGGFEQY
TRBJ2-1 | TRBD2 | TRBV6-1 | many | ASSPSGSVYNEQF
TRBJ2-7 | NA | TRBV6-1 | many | ASNPTTQSGEQY